Listed here are 8 T cell receptor beta chains from one sample, sequenced in a study of T cell changes during pregnancy in multiple sclerosis. Profiled with immunoSEQ multiplex PCR; TCRdb holds only in-frame clones, not every one. The sample records 100,000 or so clones, 80% to 95% being singletons. Here the sequenced sample was peripheral blood, taken in the first trimester of pregnancy. The receptor set was obtained from a female donor with multiple sclerosis, enrolled in a pregnancy study.

This chain connects TRBV6-1 to TRBJ1-5; 7 nucleotides line up with TRBD1. The CDR3 spans 15 residues. V was pared by 7 bases and J by 1 base, with 7 bases of the junction left unmatched. CDR1 and CDR2 (germline): MNHNS, SASEGT. The DNA of the CDR3 is TGTGCCAGCAAAGGGGCAGGGGGGAGCAATCAGCCCCAGCATTTT. This translates into CASKGAGGSNQPQHF.

V and J are TRBV4-1 and TRBJ2-1, with TRBD2 as a possible D gene (6 bases). V lost 1 base to trimming and J lost 7 bases, with 11 bases between them. This CDR3 is 14 amino acids long. From germline, CDR1 is MGHRA and CDR2 YSYEKL. CDR3 loop: CASSQAGVGNEQFF. CDR3 DNA sequence: TGCGCCAGCAGCCAAGCGGGGGTGGGGAATGAGCAGTTCTTC.

The chain carries TRBV11-2 and TRBJ1-4; maybe TRBD1 (6 bases). Trimming pared 4 bases from V and 5 bases from J, leaving 14 bases between. The V gene's germline CDR1 is SGHAT and CDR2 FQNNGV. The CDR3 sequence is 15 residues long. This CDR3 is CASSSPQGLNEKLFF. CDR3 DNA sequence: TGTGCCAGCAGCTCCCCACAGGGCTTAAATGAAAAACTGTTTTTT.

This clone came up once. The chain links TRBV29-1 to TRBJ1-5, with 8 bases aligning to TRBD1. CDR3 size: 14 residues. CDR1 SQVTM and CDR2 ANQGSEA come from the germline V gene. V was pared by 5 bases and J by 1 base, with 4 bases of the junction left unmatched. CDR3 coding DNA: TGCAGCGTTATGGACAGGGACAGCAATCAGCCCCAGCATTTT. Translation: CSVMDRDSNQPQHF.

The V gene is TRBV19, the J gene TRBJ1-2; D is undetermined. Germline lookup yields CDR1 LNHDA and CDR2 SQIVND (reference sequence). Trimming shortened V by 3 bases and J by 4 bases, and 9 bases separated the two germline ends. The CDR3 contains 13 residues. The CDR3: CASSMTGPYGYTF. CDR3 DNA: TGTGCCAGTAGTATGACGGGTCCCTATGGCTACACCTTC.

The CDR3 DNA reads TGTGCCTGGAACTTCGACAGGGAAGATTCCTACGAGCAGTACTTC. Translation gives CAWNFDREDSYEQYF. The V call is TRBV30, the J call TRBJ2-7, with 7 positions matching TRBD1. Germline V CDR1 and CDR2: GTSNPN, SVGIG (reference sequence). V was pared by 4 bases and J by 1 base, with 10 bases of the junction left unmatched. This CDR3 comprises 15 residues.

V and J are TRBV5-8 and TRBJ2-3; 8 positions agree with TRBD1. Germline CDR1 is SGHTS and CDR2 is YDEGEE. The junction had 9 bases not matched to a gene; V was cut back by 6 bases and J by 3 bases. The CDR3 is made up of 15 amino acids. In DNA, the CDR3 is TGTGCCAGCAAAAGTGGGGACAGGTTAACAGATACGCAGTATTTT. It specifies CASKSGDRLTDTQYF.

This rearrangement joins TRBV19 to TRBJ1-2, with TRBD1 identical over 9 bases. CDR1 and CDR2 (germline): LNHDA, SQIVND (reference sequence). After removal of 6 bases from V and 3 bases from J, the junction contained 8 bases not matched to a gene. The CDR3 sequence is 15 residues long. The CDR3: CASRLPGQGDYGYTF. The CDR3 DNA follows: TGTGCCAGTAGACTCCCGGGACAGGGTGACTATGGCTACACCTTC.